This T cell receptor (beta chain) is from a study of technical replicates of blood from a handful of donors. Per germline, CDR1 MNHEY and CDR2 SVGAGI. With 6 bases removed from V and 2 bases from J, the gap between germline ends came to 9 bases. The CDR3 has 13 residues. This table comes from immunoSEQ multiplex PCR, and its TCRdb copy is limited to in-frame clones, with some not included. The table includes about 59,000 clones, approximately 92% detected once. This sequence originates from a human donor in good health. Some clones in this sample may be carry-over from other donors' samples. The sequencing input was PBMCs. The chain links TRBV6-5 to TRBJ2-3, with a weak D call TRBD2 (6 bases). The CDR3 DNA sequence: TGTGCCAGCAGGAGGACTAACACAGATACGCAGTATTTT. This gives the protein CASRRTNTDTQYF.